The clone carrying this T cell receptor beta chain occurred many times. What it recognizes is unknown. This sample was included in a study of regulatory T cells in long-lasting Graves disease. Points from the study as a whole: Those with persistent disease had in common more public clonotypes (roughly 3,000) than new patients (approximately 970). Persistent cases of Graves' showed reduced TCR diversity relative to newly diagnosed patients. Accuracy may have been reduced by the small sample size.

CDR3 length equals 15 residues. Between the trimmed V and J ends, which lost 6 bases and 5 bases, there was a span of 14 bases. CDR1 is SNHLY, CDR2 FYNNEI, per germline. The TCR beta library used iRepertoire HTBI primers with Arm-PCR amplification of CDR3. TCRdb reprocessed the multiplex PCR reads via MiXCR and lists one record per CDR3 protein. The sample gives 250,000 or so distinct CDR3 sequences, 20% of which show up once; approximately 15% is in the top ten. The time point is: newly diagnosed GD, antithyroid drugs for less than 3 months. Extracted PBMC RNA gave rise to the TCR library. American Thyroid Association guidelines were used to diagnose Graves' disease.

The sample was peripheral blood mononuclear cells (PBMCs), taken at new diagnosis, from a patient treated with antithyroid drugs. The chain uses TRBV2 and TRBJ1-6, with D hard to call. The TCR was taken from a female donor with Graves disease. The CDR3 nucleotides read TGTGCCAGCAGGAGAGAGCGGGATAATAATTCACCCCTCCACTTT. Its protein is CASRRERDNNSPLHF.